This record concerns one T cell receptor (beta chain) sequence. The germline V and J ends were trimmed by 0 bases and 0 bases, with 9 bases remaining between them. Germline values: CDR1 LNHNV, CDR2 YYDKDF (reference sequence). The CDR3 runs to 16 residues. This record comes from a study of shared clonotypes between healthy human individuals. Study overall: The plates for each donor numbered three CD4 naive, three CD4 memory, two CD8 naive and one CD8 memory.

Here immunoSEQ multiplex PCR was the method, and the copy in TCRdb shows in-frame clones only, minus some. The repertoire holds approximately 980,000 clones, with around 80% as singletons. The TCR was taken from a man aged 18 to 30 in good health. Sequencing was done on a sample of memory CD4+ T cells sorted from blood. Documented subset: CD45RA-negative fraction. The chain employs TRBV15 and TRBJ1-5; D is possibly TRBD1 (5 bases). The CDR3 loop reads CATSREGHYSNQPQHF. In nucleotides, the CDR3 is TGTGCCACCAGCAGAGAGGGGCATTATAGCAATCAGCCCCAGCATTTT.